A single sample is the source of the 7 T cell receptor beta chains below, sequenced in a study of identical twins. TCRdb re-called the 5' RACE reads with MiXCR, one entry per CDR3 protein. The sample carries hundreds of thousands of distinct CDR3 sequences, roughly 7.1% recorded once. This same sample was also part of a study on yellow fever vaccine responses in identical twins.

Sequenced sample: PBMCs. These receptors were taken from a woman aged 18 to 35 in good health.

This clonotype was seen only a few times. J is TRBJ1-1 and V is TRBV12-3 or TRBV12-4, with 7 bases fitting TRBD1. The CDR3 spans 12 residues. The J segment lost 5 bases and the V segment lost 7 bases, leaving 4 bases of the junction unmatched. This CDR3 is CASKSGGTEAFF. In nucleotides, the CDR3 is TGTGCCAGCAAGTCAGGGGGAACTGAAGCTTTCTTT.

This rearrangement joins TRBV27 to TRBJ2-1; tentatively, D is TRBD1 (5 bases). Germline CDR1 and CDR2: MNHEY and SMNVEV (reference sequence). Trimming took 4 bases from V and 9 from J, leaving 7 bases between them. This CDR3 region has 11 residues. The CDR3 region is CASSSDIEQFF. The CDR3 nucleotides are TGTGCCAGCAGTTCGGACATTGAGCAGTTCTTC.

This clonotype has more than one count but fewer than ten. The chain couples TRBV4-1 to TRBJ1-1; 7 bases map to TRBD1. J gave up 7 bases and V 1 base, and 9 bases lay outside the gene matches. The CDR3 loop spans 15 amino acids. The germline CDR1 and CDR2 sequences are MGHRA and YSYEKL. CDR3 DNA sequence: TGCGCCAGCAGCCAAGTTAAAGTCAGGGGGGTTGAAGCTTTCTTT. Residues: CASSQVKVRGVEAFF.

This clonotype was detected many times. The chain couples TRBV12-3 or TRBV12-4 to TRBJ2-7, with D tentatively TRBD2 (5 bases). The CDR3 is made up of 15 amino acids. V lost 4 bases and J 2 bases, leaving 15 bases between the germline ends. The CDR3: CASSSSVGEAYEQYF. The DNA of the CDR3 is TGTGCCAGCAGTTCCTCGGTGGGAGAGGCCTACGAGCAGTACTTC.

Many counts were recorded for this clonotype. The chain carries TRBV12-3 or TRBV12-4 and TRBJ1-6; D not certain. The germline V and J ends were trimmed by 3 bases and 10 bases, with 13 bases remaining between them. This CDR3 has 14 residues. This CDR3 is CASSFYKQPSPLHF. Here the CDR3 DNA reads TGTGCCAGCAGTTTTTATAAACAGCCATCACCCCTCCACTTT.

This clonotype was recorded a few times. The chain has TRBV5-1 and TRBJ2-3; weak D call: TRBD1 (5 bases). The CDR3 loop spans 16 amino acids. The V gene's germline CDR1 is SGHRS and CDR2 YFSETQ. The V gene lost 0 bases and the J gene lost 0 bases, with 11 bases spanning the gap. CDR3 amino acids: CASSLGTRTSTDTQYF. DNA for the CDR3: TGCGCCAGCAGCTTGGGGACCCGGACAAGCACAGATACGCAGTATTTT.

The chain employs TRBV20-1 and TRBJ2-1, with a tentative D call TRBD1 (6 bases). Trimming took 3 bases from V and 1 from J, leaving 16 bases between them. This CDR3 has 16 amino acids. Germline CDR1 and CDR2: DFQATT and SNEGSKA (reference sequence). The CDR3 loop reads CSASQLQGESYNEQFF. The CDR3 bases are TGCAGTGCTAGTCAATTACAGGGTGAGTCCTACAATGAGCAGTTCTTC.